The rows below give T cell receptor beta chains drawn from one sample of a study of T cell responses to AZD1222 COVID-19 vaccine. The assay was immunoSEQ multiplex PCR, and TCRdb's table has in-frame clones only and misses some. The sample has more than 70,000 clones, 88% seen once. The sequenced sample was peripheral blood, obtained on day 0 of AZD1222 vaccination. These receptors were obtained from an adult in good health. Each CDR3 is given with its conserved first and last residue. D genes are given only for firm matches. Not all rows give a size; the values are once, few, many and, for expanded clones, a class.

j_gene	v_gene	abundance	d_gene	CDR3nt	CDR3aa
TRBJ2-7	TRBV6-1	NA	TRBD1	TGTGCCAGCAGTGACGGTCGGGACAGAGGTGCCTACGAGCAGTACTTC	CASSDGRDRGAYEQYF
TRBJ2-1	TRBV27	NA	TRBD2	TGTGCCAGCAGTCCAGGACTAGCGGGTGCTGAGCAGTTCTTC	CASSPGLAGAEQFF
TRBJ1-4	TRBV5-1	NA	NA	TGCGCCAGCAGCGCTCAGCCCCGGGATGGTGAAAAACTGTTTTTT	CASSAQPRDGEKLFF
TRBJ2-2	TRBV7-9	NA	NA	TGTGCCAGCAGCTTAAGCGGGGAGCTGTTTTTT	CASSLSGELFF
TRBJ2-3	TRBV2	NA	NA	TGTGCCAGCAGTGCTCCTGCTAGGGGGAGCACAGATACGCAGTATTTT	CASSAPARGSTDTQYF
TRBJ1-6	TRBV19	NA	NA	TGTGCCAGTAGCCTCCGGGAATATCTTCCCCTCCACTTT	CASSLREYLPLHF
TRBJ1-1	TRBV18	NA	NA	TGTGCCAGCTCATCACAGGAGAACACTGAAGCTTTCTTT	CASSSQENTEAFF
TRBJ2-2	TRBV6-6	NA	NA	TGTGCCAGCACCCCGTGGGGGAGAGGAACCGGGGAGCTGTTTTTT	CASTPWGRGTGELFF
TRBJ1-2	TRBV6-4	once	NA	TGTGCCCCGGGAACTATCAACTTCTATGGCTACACCTTC	CAPGTINFYGYTF
TRBJ1-2	TRBV9	NA	NA	TGTGCCAGCAGCGTAGTGACAACCACGAAGGGCTACACCTTC	CASSVVTTTKGYTF
TRBJ2-3	TRBV7-9	NA	TRBD2	TGTGCCAGCAGCTTAAGCGGGGGGACAGATACGCAGTATTTT	CASSLSGGTDTQYF
TRBJ1-1	TRBV18	NA	NA	TGTGCCAGCTCACCGTCCACAGGGAACACTGAAGCTTTCTTT	CASSPSTGNTEAFF